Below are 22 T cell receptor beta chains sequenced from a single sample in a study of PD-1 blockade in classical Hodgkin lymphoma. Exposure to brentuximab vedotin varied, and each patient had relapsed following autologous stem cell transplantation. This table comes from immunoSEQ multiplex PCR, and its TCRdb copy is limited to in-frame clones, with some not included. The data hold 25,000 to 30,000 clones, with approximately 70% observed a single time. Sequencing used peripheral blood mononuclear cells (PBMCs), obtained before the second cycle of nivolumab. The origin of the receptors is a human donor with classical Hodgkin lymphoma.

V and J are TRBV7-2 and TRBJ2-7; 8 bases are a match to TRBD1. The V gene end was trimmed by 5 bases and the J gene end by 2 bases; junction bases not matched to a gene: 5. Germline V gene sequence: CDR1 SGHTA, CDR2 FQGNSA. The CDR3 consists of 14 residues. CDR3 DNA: TGTGCCAGCAGCCCAAGGACAGGGCCCTACGAGCAGTACTTC. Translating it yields CASSPRTGPYEQYF.

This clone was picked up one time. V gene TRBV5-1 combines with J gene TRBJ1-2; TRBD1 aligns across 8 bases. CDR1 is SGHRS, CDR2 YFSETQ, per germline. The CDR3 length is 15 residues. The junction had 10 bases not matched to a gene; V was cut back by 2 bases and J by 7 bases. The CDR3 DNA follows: TGCGCCAGCAGCTTCCGTGACAGGGGAGAGGCTGGCTACACCTTC. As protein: CASSFRDRGEAGYTF.

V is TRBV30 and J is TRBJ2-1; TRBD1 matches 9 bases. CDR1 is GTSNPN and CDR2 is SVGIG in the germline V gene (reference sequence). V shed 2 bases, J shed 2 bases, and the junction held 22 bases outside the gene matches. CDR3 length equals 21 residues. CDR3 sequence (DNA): TGTGCCTGGAGTTTTCGAAGGTGGGGACAGGGTTTAGCGGATACCTACAATGAGCAGTTCTTC. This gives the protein CAWSFRRWGQGLADTYNEQFF.

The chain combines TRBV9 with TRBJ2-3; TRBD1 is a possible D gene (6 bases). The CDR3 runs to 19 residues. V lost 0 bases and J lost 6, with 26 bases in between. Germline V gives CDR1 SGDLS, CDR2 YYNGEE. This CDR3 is CASSVAPPSDRLRRDTQYF. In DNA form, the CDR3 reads TGTGCCAGCAGCGTAGCCCCTCCCTCCGACAGGTTGAGGAGGGATACGCAGTATTTT.

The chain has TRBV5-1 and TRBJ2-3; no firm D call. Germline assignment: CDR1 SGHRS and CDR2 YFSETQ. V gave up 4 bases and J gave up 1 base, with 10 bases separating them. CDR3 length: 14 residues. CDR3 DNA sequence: TGCGCCAGCAGCCTACGCGCAGGCACAGATACGCAGTATTTT. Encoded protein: CASSLRAGTDTQYF. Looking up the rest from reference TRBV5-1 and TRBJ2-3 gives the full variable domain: KAGVTQTPRYLIKTRGQQVTLSCSPISGHRSVSWYQQTPGQGLQFLFEYFSETQRNKGNFPGRFSGRQFSNSRSEMNVSTLELGDSALYLCASSLRAGTDTQYFGPGTRLTVL.

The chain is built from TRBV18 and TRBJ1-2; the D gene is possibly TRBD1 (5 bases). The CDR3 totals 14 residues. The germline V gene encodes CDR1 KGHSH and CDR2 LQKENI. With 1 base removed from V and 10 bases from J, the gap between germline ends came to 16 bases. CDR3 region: CASSPRDFGGYYTF. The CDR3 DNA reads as TGTGCCAGCTCACCACGGGATTTTGGGGGGTACTACACCTTC.

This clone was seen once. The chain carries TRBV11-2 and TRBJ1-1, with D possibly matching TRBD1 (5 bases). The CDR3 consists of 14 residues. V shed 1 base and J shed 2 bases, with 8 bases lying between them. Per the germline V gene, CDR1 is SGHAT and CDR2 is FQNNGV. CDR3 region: CASSLVGGNTEAFF. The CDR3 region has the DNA TGTGCCAGCAGCTTAGTCGGGGGAAACACTGAAGCTTTCTTT.

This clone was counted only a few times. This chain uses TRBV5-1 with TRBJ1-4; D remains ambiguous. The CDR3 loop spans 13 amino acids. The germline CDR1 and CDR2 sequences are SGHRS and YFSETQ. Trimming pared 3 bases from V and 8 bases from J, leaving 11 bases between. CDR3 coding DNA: TGCGCCAGCAGCTCCCTCGGAGGCGAAAAACTGTTTTTT. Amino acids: CASSSLGGEKLFF.

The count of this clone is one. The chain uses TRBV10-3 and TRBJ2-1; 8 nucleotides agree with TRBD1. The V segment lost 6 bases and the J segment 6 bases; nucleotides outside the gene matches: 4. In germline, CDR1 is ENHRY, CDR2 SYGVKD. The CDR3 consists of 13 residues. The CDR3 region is CAIRTGDLNEQFF. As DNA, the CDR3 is TGTGCCATCAGGACAGGGGATCTCAATGAGCAGTTCTTC.

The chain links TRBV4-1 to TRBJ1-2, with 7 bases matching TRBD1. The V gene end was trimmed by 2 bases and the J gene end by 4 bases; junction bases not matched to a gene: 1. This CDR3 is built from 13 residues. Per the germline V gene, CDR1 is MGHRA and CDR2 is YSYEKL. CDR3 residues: CASSQTGAYGYTF. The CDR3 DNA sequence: TGCGCCAGCAGCCAAACAGGGGCCTATGGCTACACCTTC.

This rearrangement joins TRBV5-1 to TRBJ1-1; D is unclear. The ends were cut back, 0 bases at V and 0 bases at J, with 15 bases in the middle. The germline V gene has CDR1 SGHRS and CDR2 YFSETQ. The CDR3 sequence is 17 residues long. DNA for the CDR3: TGCGCCAGCAGCTTGGTTAGGATCGGGCAGATGAACACTGAAGCTTTCTTT. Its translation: CASSLVRIGQMNTEAFF.

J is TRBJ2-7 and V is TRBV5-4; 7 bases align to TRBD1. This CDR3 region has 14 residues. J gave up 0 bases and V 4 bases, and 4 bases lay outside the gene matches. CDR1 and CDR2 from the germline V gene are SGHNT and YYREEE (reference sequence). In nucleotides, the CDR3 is TGTGCCAGCAGCCCAAGGACAGGCTCCTACGAGCAGTACTTC. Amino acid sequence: CASSPRTGSYEQYF.

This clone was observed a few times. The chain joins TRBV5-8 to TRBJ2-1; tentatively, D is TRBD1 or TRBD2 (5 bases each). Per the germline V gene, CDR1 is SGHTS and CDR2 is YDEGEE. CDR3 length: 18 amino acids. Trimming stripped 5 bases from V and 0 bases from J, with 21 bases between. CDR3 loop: CASRLQGRDTYSYNEQFF. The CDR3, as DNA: TGTGCCAGCAGACTCCAGGGTCGGGATACCTACTCCTACAATGAGCAGTTCTTC.

The DNA of the CDR3 is TGTGCCAGCAGCGTAGACCCCCGCCCCGGGACTGAAGCTTTCTTT. It yields the protein CASSVDPRPGTEAFF. This rearrangement joins TRBV9 to TRBJ1-1; no clear D. V lost 0 bases, J lost 5 bases, and 14 bases lay in between. Germline values: CDR1 SGDLS, CDR2 YYNGEE. The CDR3 runs to 15 residues.

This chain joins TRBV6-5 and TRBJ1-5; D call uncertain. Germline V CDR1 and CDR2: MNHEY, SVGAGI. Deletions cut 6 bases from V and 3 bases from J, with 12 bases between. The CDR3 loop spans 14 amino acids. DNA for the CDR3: TGTGCCAGCAGGGAGGGTCCCTCCAATCAGCCCCAGCATTTT. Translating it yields CASREGPSNQPQHF.

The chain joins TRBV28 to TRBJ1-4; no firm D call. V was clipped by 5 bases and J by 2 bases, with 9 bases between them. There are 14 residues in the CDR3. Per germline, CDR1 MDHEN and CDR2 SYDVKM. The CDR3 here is CASSGGATNEKLFF. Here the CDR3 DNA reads TGTGCCAGCAGTGGAGGAGCTACTAATGAAAAACTGTTTTTT.

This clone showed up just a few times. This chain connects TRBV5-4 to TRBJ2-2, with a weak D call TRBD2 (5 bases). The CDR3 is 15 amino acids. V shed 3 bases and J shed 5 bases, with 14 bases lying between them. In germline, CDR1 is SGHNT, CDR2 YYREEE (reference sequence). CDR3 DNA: TGTGCCAGCAGCTCGAGTCTGCTAGCTACCGGGGAGCTGTTTTTT. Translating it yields CASSSSLLATGELFF.

CDR3 in DNA: TGTGCCAGCAGTTACTCGCAGGCTGGAAACACCATATATTTT. This translates into CASSYSQAGNTIYF. The rearrangement joins TRBV6-6 to TRBJ1-3; D unclear. CDR1 is MNHNY, CDR2 SVGAGI, per germline (reference sequence). V dropped 0 bases and J dropped 2 bases, with 5 bases sitting between them. This CDR3 is built from 14 residues.

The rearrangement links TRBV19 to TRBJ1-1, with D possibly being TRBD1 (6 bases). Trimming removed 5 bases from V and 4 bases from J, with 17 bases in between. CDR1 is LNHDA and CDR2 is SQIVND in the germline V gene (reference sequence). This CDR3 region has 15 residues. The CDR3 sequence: CASSLFSGDTTEAFF. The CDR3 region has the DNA TGTGCCAGTAGTCTCTTCTCAGGGGATACCACTGAAGCTTTCTTT.

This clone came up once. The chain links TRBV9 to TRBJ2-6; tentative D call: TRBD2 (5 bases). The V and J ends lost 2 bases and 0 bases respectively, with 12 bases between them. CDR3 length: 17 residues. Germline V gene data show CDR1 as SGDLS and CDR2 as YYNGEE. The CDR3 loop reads CASSVVGSFSGANVLTF. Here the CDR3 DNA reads TGTGCCAGCAGCGTTGTTGGGAGCTTCTCTGGGGCCAACGTCCTGACTTTC.

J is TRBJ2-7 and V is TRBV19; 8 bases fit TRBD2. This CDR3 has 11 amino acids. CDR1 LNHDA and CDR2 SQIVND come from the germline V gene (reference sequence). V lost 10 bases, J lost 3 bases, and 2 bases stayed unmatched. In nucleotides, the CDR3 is TGTGCCACTCGGGGGGGCTACGAGCAGTACGTC. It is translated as CATRGGYEQYV.

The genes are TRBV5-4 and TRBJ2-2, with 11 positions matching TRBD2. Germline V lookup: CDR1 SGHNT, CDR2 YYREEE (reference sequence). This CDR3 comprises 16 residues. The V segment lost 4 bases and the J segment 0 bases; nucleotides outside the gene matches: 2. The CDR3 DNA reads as TGTGCCAGCAGCGCGGGACTAGCGGCGAACACCGGGGAGCTGTTTTTT. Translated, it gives CASSAGLAANTGELFF.